The T cell receptor (beta chain) described here comes from a study of T cell responses to AZD1222 COVID-19 vaccine. Study-wide results and limits: In a largely white British group with more females than males, clonal diversity was possibly underestimated. Nearly half of spike-specific TCRs reportedly go after variant regions that carry no mutations.

The data were produced by immunoSEQ multiplex PCR, yet TCRdb's version contains in-frame clones alone and is incomplete. The sample lists approximately 100,000 clones, about 86% occurring once. Comment on this clone: Its target is unknown.

This CDR3 is built from 13 residues. Trimming removed 4 bases from V and 3 bases from J, with 9 bases in between. CDR1 is MNHEY, CDR2 SVGEGT, per germline. The chain joins TRBV6-2 or TRBV6-3 to TRBJ1-1, with D possibly TRBD1 on 5 matching bases. This clonotype was obtained from an adult in good health. The specimen comprised peripheral blood, sampled on day 0 of AZD1222 vaccination. The CDR3 DNA follows: TGTGCCAGCAGTTCTGGGGGGTACACTGAAGCTTTCTTT. Protein: CASSSGGYTEAFF.